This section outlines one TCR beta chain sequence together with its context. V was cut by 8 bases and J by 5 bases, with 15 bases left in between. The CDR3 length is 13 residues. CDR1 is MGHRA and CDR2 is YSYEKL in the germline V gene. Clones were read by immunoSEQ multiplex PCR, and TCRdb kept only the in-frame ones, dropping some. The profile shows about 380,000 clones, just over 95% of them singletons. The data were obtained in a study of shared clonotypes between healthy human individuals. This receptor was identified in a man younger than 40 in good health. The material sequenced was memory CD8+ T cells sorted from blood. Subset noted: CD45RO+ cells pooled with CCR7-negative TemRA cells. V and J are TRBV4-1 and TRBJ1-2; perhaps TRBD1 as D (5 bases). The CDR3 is CASGHLSGYGYTF. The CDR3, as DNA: TGCGCCAGCGGACACCTGTCCGGATATGGCTACACCTTC.